This T cell receptor (beta chain) was recovered during a study of Graves' ophthalmopathy and Graves' hyperthyroidism. People with hyperthyroidism were aged 18 to 65 and newly diagnosed, under 2 months' duration. Symptoms, serum thyroxine and TRAb, thyroid ultrasound, and orbital computed tomography formed the diagnostic basis. Whole-study findings and limits: Ophthalmopathy was separated from stable hyperthyroidism by a 13-signature model with 87.88% sensitivity and just under 84% specificity.

Beta-chain TCR CDR3 regions were amplified from RNA transcripts. An opening RT-PCR round employed HTBI primers and preceded a second-round multiplex PCR. From the multiplex PCR reads, TCRdb called clonotypes with MiXCR, one entry per CDR3 protein. The repertoire includes 350,000 to 400,000 distinct CDR3 sequences, approximately 15% of them detected once, and roughly 7% sits in the top ten. This clonotype occurred many times. Its specificity is unknown. This clonotype was obtained from a woman between 18 and 29 years old with stable Graves' hyperthyroidism. The sample comprised peripheral blood.

CDR3 coding DNA: TGTGCCAGCACCCTAGGCAATCAGCCCCAGCATTTT. Protein product: CASTLGNQPQHF. The chain uses TRBV2 and TRBJ1-5; D is unclear. Per the germline V gene, CDR1 is SNHLY and CDR2 is FYNNEI. The CDR3 is 12 amino acids. The V end lost 7 bases, the J end lost 2 bases, and 6 bases lay between the germline ends.